What follows are 10 T cell receptor beta chains derived from one specimen sequenced in a study of T cell repertoires in cytomegalovirus infection. Antigens for these TCRs are unknown. TCRdb re-called the reads with MiXCR, one entry per CDR3 protein. The table has about 360,000 distinct CDR3 sequences, about 35% seen once. The sample here was cultured PBMCs, taken from culture after CMV antigen stimulation. Source of these receptors: a human donor in good health (CMV status not recorded). Some clones in this sample may be carry-over from other donors' samples.

This chain uses TRBV28 with TRBJ1-5; D remains unclear. Germline CDR1 is MDHEN and CDR2 is SYDVKM. V was pared by 9 bases and J by 0 bases, with 15 bases between. The CDR3 is made up of 15 amino acids. The CDR3 reads CASGGGDVSNQPQHF. CDR3 sequence (DNA): TGTGCCAGTGGCGGCGGCGATGTTAGCAATCAGCCCCAGCATTTT.

This clonotype was observed a few times. The rearrangement links TRBV6-2 or TRBV6-3 to TRBJ1-5; D ambiguous. V shed 4 bases and J shed 7 bases, with 8 bases lying between them. The CDR3 covers 12 residues. Looked up from germline, CDR1 is MNHEY and CDR2 is SVGEGT. The CDR3 here is CASSFPRQPQHF. CDR3 DNA: TGTGCCAGCAGTTTTCCGCGCCAGCCCCAGCATTTT.

This clonotype was seen a handful of times. J is TRBJ2-5 and V is TRBV11-2, with TRBD2 matching 8 bases. This CDR3 has 15 amino acids. After removal of 4 bases from V and 2 bases from J, the junction contained 6 bases not matched to a gene. Per germline, CDR1 SGHAT and CDR2 FQNNGV. The CDR3 nucleotides are TGTGCCAGCAGCTACTATAGCGGGGAACAAGAGACCCAGTACTTC. This codes for CASSYYSGEQETQYF.

This chain connects TRBV28 to TRBJ1-1; 9 bases fit TRBD1. The junction had 8 bases not matched to a gene; V was cut back by 6 bases and J by 0 bases. The germline V gene has CDR1 MDHEN and CDR2 SYDVKM. The CDR3 is 16 amino acids. The CDR3 loop reads CASRMTGGSLNTEAFF. CDR3 nucleotides: TGTGCCAGCAGGATGACAGGGGGATCGCTGAACACTGAAGCTTTCTTT.

This clonotype was picked up many times. The CDR3 sequence is CASSPPSDTQYF. DNA for the CDR3: TGTGCCAGCAGCCCCCCGTCAGATACGCAGTATTTT. The chain links TRBV7-2 to TRBJ2-3; no clear D. V shed 5 bases and J shed 4 bases, with 7 bases lying between them. The CDR3 covers 12 residues. The germline V gene has CDR1 SGHTA and CDR2 FQGNSA.

The V gene is TRBV6-2 or TRBV6-3, the J gene TRBJ2-5; D is unresolved. V was clipped by 6 bases and J by 4 bases, with 12 bases between them. CDR1 MNHEY and CDR2 SVGEGT come from the germline V gene. The CDR3 length is 13 residues. CDR3 sequence (DNA): TGTGCCAGCAGACCTGGTCTAGGAGAGACCCAGTACTTC. Encoded protein: CASRPGLGETQYF.

This chain joins TRBV6-1 and TRBJ2-3; D perhaps matches TRBD2 (5 bases). V lost 7 bases, J lost 2 bases, and 13 bases lay in between. The CDR3 length is 14 residues. Germline CDR1 reads MNHNS; CDR2 reads SASEGT. CDR3 nucleotides: TGTGCCAGCAATGAGAGAGGGATCACAGATACGCAGTATTTT. Encoded protein: CASNERGITDTQYF.

The CDR3 protein is CASRAAGRNYGYTF. CDR3 coding DNA: TGTGCCAGCAGGGCCGCAGGCAGGAACTATGGCTACACCTTC. The chain recombines TRBV11-2 with TRBJ1-2; D is unclear. CDR1 SGHAT and CDR2 FQNNGV come from the germline V gene. The CDR3 contains 14 residues. The V end lost 6 bases, the J end lost 2 bases, and 13 bases lay between the germline ends.

This clonotype is a singleton in its sample. This clone may be a read error of a much larger clone one base away. J is TRBJ2-1 and V is TRBV7-2, with D possibly being TRBD1 (8 bases). The germline V gene encodes CDR1 SGHTA and CDR2 FQGNSA. The CDR3 covers 15 residues. The CDR3 here is CGSSPGQGGSNEQFF. The CDR3 bases are TGTGGCAGCAGCCCCGGACAGGGAGGGTCGAATGAGCAGTTCTTC.

Only a few counts were recorded for this clonotype. V gene TRBV7-2 combines with J gene TRBJ1-1, with D perhaps matching TRBD1 (6 bases). This CDR3 has 17 amino acids. CDR1 is SGHTA, CDR2 FQGNSA, per germline. Trimming took off 2 bases at V and 0 bases at J, with 16 bases between the two ends. This chain's CDR3 is CASSLRQGSILNTEAFF. The CDR3 region has the DNA TGTGCCAGCAGCTTAAGGCAGGGGTCAATCTTGAACACTGAAGCTTTCTTT.